The next 22 T cell receptor beta chains were all read from a single sample in a study of blood T cell repertoires in COVID-19. Only in-frame clones appear in the TCRdb table, and some are missing; sequencing was by immunoSEQ multiplex PCR. The sample lists 65,000 to 80,000 clones; approximately 90% were seen once. The sequencing sample was made of peripheral blood. The receptor set was obtained from a human donor in a cohort sampled during active COVID-19.

This chain links TRBV9 with TRBJ1-1; tentative D call: TRBD1 (6 bases). Germline CDR1 is SGDLS and CDR2 is YYNGEE. CDR3 length: 15 residues. Trimming left V 3 bases short and J 5 bases short, with 17 bases between. The CDR3 here is CASSERGTEGTEAFF. CDR3 in DNA: TGTGCCAGCAGCGAGAGGGGGACGGAAGGAACTGAAGCTTTCTTT.

Only a few counts were recorded for this clone. This sequence joins TRBV19 and TRBJ1-2; no definite D call. There are 14 residues in the CDR3. CDR1 is LNHDA and CDR2 is SQIVND in the germline V gene (reference sequence). V lost 1 base, J lost 8 bases, and 14 bases lay in between. The chain's CDR3 is CASSIGLSESGYTF. DNA of the CDR3: TGTGCCAGTAGTATAGGGCTTTCGGAGAGCGGCTACACCTTC.

This chain uses TRBV10-3 with TRBJ1-2; D call uncertain. Per germline, CDR1 ENHRY and CDR2 SYGVKD. V was clipped by 10 bases and J by 3 bases, with 12 bases between them. This CDR3 has 12 amino acids. The CDR3 DNA is TGTGCCACCCCGCCGCAGGACTATGGCTACACCTTC. Its translation: CATPPQDYGYTF.

This clone was seen only once. V gene TRBV3-1 (or the pseudogene TRBV3-2) combines with J gene TRBJ2-2, with a possible D match to TRBD1 (6 bases). V was trimmed by 1 base and J by 3 bases, leaving 9 bases between them. The CDR3 length is 15 residues. Germline V CDR1 and CDR2: LGHDT, YNNKEL (reference sequence). The CDR3 here is CASSQGGPDTGELFF. As DNA, the CDR3 is TGTGCCAGCAGCCAAGGGGGGCCTGACACCGGGGAGCTGTTTTTT.

This sequence joins TRBV6-6 and TRBJ1-1; D is possibly TRBD1 (5 bases). Per the germline V gene, CDR1 is MNHNY and CDR2 is SVGAGI (reference sequence). The CDR3 covers 12 residues. V was trimmed by 5 bases and J by 10 bases, leaving 14 bases between them. The CDR3 coding sequence is TGTGCCAGCAGTCCTAATGGGGGACTAGCTTTCTTT. Protein sequence: CASSPNGGLAFF.

The rearrangement links TRBV7-3 to TRBJ1-2; D not certain. V lost 5 bases and J 0 bases, leaving 10 bases between the germline ends. Germline V gives CDR1 SGHTA, CDR2 FQGTGA. The CDR3 runs 14 residues. In DNA, the CDR3 is TGTGCCAGCAGCCCCGCAGGATCTAACTATGGCTACACCTTC. Its protein is CASSPAGSNYGYTF.

This rearrangement joins TRBV12-3 or TRBV12-4 to TRBJ1-4; tentatively, D is TRBD1 (6 bases). The CDR3 spans 13 residues. Between the trimmed V and J ends, which lost 10 bases and 5 bases, there was a span of 14 bases. The CDR3 bases are TGTGCCACTAAGGGGGGGAGGAATGAAAAACTGTTTTTT. The encoded protein is CATKGGRNEKLFF.

The V and J genes are TRBV28 and TRBJ1-2; the D gene is possibly TRBD1 (6 bases). V was trimmed by 5 bases and J by 4 bases, leaving 17 bases between them. The germline V gene encodes CDR1 MDHEN and CDR2 SYDVKM. The CDR3 totals 15 residues. The CDR3, as DNA: TGTGCCAGCAGTGAACAGGGACCGATTATCTATGGCTACACCTTC. It translates to CASSEQGPIIYGYTF.

The gene calls are TRBV28 and TRBJ1-1; 9 bases map to TRBD1. J lost 10 bases, V lost 6 bases, and 9 bases had no gene match. The germline gives CDR1 MDHEN, CDR2 SYDVKM. The CDR3 is 13 residues long. CDR3 loop: CASSPPDRGTAFF. Written as DNA, the CDR3 is TGTGCCAGCAGCCCTCCCGACAGGGGGACAGCTTTCTTT.

CDR3 DNA sequence: TGTGCCAGCCCCAAACCCCCGACAGGATTGGAGAGGGGGGAGCTGTTTTTT. Protein: CASPKPPTGLERGELFF. This chain connects TRBV7-9 to TRBJ2-2; weak D call: TRBD1 (6 bases). The germline gives CDR1 SEHNR, CDR2 FQNEAQ (reference sequence). Trimming stripped 8 bases from V and 8 bases from J, with 27 bases between. CDR3 length: 17 residues. Combining the CDR3 with reference TRBV7-9 and TRBJ2-2 gives the whole variable domain DTGVSQNPRHKITKRGQNVTFRCDPISEHNRLYWYRQTLGQGPEFLTYFQNEAQLEKSRLLSDRFSAERPKGSFSTLEIQRTEQGDSAMYLCASPKPPTGLERGELFFGEGSRLTVL.

V usage is TRBV6-5 and J usage is TRBJ1-4; TRBD1 agrees at 8 bases. Germline V gene data show CDR1 as MNHEY and CDR2 as SVGAGI. The V gene end was trimmed by 6 bases and the J gene end by 8 bases; junction bases not matched to a gene: 8. This CDR3 spans 14 amino acids. CDR3 in DNA: TGTGCCAGCAGCAGGACAGGGAAGGGGGAAAAACTGTTTTTT. It is translated as CASSRTGKGEKLFF.

CDR3 residues: CASSSLYNEQFF. The CDR3 coding sequence is TGTGCCAGCAGCTCCCTTTACAATGAGCAGTTCTTC. The rearrangement links TRBV11-1 to TRBJ2-1; D is unresolved. CDR3 size: 12 residues. Trimming left V 4 bases short and J 4 bases short, with 5 bases between. The germline V gene has CDR1 SGHAT and CDR2 FQDESV (reference sequence).

The V gene is TRBV5-1, the J gene TRBJ1-1; 9 positions match TRBD1. CDR1 and CDR2 (germline): SGHRS, YFSETQ. The junction had 9 bases not matched to a gene; V was cut back by 3 bases and J by 6 bases. CDR3 length: 15 amino acids. CDR3 amino acids: CASSWGDRDGAEAFF. The CDR3 region has the DNA TGCGCCAGCAGCTGGGGGGACAGGGATGGGGCTGAAGCTTTCTTT.

The gene calls are TRBV19 and TRBJ1-5; TRBD1 might be the D (5 bases). Germline V gene data show CDR1 as LNHDA and CDR2 as SQIVND (reference sequence). The CDR3 consists of 15 residues. The V end lost 1 base, the J end lost 4 bases, and 11 bases lay between the germline ends. CDR3 coding DNA: TGTGCCAGTAGTATAGGGGCAGGGATGAATCAGCCCCAGCATTTT. Protein product: CASSIGAGMNQPQHF.

V gene TRBV3-1 (or the pseudogene TRBV3-2) combines with J gene TRBJ1-1; D is perhaps TRBD1 (5 bases). CDR3 size: 16 residues. The V and J ends lost 0 bases and 5 bases respectively, with 16 bases between them. Germline loops: CDR1 LGHDT, CDR2 YNNKEL (reference sequence). The CDR3 bases are TGTGCCAGCAGCCAAGAAGGATCGGGGGTCCAGACTGAAGCTTTCTTT. This sequence encodes CASSQEGSGVQTEAFF.

This clone was observed a single time. The genes are TRBV7-9 and TRBJ1-1; TRBD1 might be the D (5 bases). CDR1 SEHNR and CDR2 FQNEAQ come from the germline V gene (reference sequence). CDR3 size: 15 residues. V dropped 5 bases and J dropped 0 bases, with 13 bases sitting between them. CDR3 in DNA: TGTGCCAGCAGCCTACATTCGACAGTGAACACTGAAGCTTTCTTT. Translation gives CASSLHSTVNTEAFF.

The rearrangement joins TRBV11-2 to TRBJ1-2, with D uncertain. The germline V gene encodes CDR1 SGHAT and CDR2 FQNNGV. The CDR3 covers 14 residues. V lost 5 bases, J lost 12 bases, and 22 bases lay in between. The CDR3 DNA sequence: TGTGCCAGCAGCCCTCCGGCCAGGCCGCAAAATAACACCTTC. This translates into CASSPPARPQNNTF.

V usage is TRBV24-1 and J usage is TRBJ2-1; 9 nucleotides agree with TRBD1. Germline V lookup: CDR1 KGHDR, CDR2 SFDVKD. V shed 4 bases, J shed 11 bases, and the junction held 11 bases outside the gene matches. This CDR3 contains 15 residues. The CDR3, as DNA: TGTGCCACCAGTGACTCGGGACAGGGTACCCTTCAGCAGTTCTTC. Protein product: CATSDSGQGTLQQFF.

This clone showed up just once. This sequence joins TRBV5-8 and TRBJ1-2, with TRBD1 matching 10 bases. The CDR3 is made up of 13 amino acids. V was clipped by 2 bases and J by 8 bases; unmatched bases: 3. Per germline, CDR1 SGHTS and CDR2 YDEGEE. The CDR3 region is CASSFDRGRGYTF. CDR3 sequence (DNA): TGTGCCAGCAGCTTTGACAGGGGGCGAGGCTACACCTTC.

The chain combines TRBV3-1 (or the pseudogene TRBV3-2) with TRBJ1-1; 9 bases are a match to TRBD1. V was pared by 0 bases and J by 5 bases, with 10 bases of the junction left unmatched. CDR3 length: 17 amino acids. The germline CDR1 and CDR2 sequences are LGHDT and YNNKEL (reference sequence). Here the CDR3 reads CASSQDRDREIRTEAFF. CDR3 DNA: TGTGCCAGCAGCCAAGACCGGGACAGGGAAATTCGGACTGAAGCTTTCTTT.

The chain uses TRBV5-4 and TRBJ2-1, with 11 positions matching TRBD2. The length of the CDR3 is 17 residues. V trimming: 1 base; J trimming: 5 bases; junction bases outside the gene matches: 8. Germline CDR1 reads SGHNT; CDR2 reads YYREEE (reference sequence). CDR3 coding DNA: TGTGCCAGCAGCTTGCCTCTAGCGGGGGGTCGAAACAATGAGCAGTTCTTC. This gives the protein CASSLPLAGGRNNEQFF.

The rearrangement uses TRBV7-9 and TRBJ2-5; 8 bases are a match to TRBD2. The germline V gene encodes CDR1 SEHNR and CDR2 FQNEAQ (reference sequence). J was trimmed by 1 base and V by 7 bases; bases with no gene match: 5. The CDR3 sequence is 14 residues long. The CDR3 sequence is CASTGGGIQETQYF. DNA of the CDR3: TGTGCCAGCACGGGCGGGGGGATCCAAGAGACCCAGTACTTC. The whole variable domain, filled in from reference TRBV7-9 and TRBJ2-5, reads DTGVSQNPRHKITKRGQNVTFRCDPISEHNRLYWYRQTLGQGPEFLTYFQNEAQLEKSRLLSDRFSAERPKGSFSTLEIQRTEQGDSAMYLCASTGGGIQETQYFGPGTRLLVL.